This TCR beta chain stems from a study of glioma-infiltrating T cells. Points from the study as a whole: Only very few CDR3 sequences appeared in both tissue and blood. Non-neoplastic patients had below-expected tissue-blood divergence, while all gliomas exceeded expectation. Signature shared blood CDR3 motifs were enriched in low-divergence and depleted in high-divergence patients.

The V gene's germline CDR1 is MNHNY and CDR2 SVGAGI (reference sequence). The CDR3 has 16 residues. Details on this clonotype: Its specificity is not known. At one of its ends the junction is not consistent with the germline gene, which may arise from a read error.

Using RNA template, CDR3s of TCR alpha and beta were amplified with iRepertoire arm-PCR. For one-step reverse transcription and amplification, roughly 95-450 ng of tissue mRNA or PBMC total RNA was used. TCRdb independently ran MiXCR on the multiplex PCR reads; one entry per CDR3 protein. The table has around 390,000 distinct CDR3 sequences, roughly 41% seen once; the top ten hold about 12%. The sample consisted of glioma tissue, nonneoplastic brain tissue, or PBMCs (not recorded which). The TCR originated in a human donor with low-grade glioma or glioblastoma, undergoing nonglioma brain surgery, or in good health (not recorded which). J is TRBJ1-1 and V is TRBV6-6, with TRBD1 as a possible D gene (5 bases). The CDR3 bases are TGTGCCAGCAGTTCAGGCCGGAGAGGCGGGGGGACTGCAGCTTTCTTT. Translated: CASSSGRRGGGTAAFF.